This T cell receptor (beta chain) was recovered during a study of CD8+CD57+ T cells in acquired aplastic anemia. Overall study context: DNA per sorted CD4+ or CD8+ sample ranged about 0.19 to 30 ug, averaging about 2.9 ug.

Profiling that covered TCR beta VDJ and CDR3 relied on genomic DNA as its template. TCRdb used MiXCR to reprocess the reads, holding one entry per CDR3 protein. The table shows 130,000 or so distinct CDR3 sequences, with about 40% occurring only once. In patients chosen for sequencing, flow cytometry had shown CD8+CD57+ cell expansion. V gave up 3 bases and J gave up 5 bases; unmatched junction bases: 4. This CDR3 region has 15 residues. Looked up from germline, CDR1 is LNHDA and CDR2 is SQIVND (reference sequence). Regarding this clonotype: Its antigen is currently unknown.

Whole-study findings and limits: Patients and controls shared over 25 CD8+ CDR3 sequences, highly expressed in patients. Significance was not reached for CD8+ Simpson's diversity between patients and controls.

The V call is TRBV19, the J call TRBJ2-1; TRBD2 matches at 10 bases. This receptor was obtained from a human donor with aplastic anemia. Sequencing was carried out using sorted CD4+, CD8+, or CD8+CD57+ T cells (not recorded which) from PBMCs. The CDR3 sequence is CASSITSGVHNEQFF. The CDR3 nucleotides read TGTGCCAGTAGTATCACTAGCGGGGTTCACAATGAGCAGTTCTTC.